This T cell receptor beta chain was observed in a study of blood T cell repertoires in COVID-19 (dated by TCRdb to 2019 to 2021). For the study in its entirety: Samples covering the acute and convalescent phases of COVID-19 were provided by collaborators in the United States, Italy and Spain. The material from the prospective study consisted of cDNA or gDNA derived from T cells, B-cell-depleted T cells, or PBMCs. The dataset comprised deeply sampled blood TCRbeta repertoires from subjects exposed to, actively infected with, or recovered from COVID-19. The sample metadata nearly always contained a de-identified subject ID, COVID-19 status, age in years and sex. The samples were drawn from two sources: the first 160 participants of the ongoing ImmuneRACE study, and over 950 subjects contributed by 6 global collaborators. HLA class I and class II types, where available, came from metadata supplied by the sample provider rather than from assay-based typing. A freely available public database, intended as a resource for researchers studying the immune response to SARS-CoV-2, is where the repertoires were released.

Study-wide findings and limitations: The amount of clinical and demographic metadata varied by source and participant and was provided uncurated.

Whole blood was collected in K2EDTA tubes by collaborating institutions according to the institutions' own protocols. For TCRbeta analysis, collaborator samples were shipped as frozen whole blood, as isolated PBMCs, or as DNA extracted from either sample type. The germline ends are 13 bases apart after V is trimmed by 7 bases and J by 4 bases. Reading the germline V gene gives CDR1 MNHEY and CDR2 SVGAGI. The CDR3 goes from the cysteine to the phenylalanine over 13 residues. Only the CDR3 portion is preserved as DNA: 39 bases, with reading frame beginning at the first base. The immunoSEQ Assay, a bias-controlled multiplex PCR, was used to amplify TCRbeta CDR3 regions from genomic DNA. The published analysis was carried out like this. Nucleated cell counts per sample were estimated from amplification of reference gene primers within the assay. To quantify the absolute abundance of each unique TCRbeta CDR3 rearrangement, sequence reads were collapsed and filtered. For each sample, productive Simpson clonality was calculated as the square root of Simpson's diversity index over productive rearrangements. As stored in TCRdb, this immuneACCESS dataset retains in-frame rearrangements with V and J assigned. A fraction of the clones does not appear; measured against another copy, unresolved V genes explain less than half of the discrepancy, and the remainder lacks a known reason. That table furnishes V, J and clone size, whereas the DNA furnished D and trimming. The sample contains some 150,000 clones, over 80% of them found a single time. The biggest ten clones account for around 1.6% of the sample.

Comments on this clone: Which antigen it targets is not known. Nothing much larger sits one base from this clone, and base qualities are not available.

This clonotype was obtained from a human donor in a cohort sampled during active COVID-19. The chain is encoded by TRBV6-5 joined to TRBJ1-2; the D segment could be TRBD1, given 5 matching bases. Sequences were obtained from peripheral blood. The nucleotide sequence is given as TGTGCCAGCATGCAGGGCATTGGCTATGGCTACACCTTC. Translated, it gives CASMQGIGYGYTF.